These T cell receptor beta chains were read from a single sample in a study of T cell responses to AZD1222 COVID-19 vaccine. Sequencing used immunoSEQ multiplex PCR; TCRdb keeps in-frame clones, though not all of them. The repertoire consists of about 130,000 clones, with roughly 90% occurring once and the leading ten covering about 6%. Here the sequenced sample was peripheral blood, taken 28 days after the second AZD1222 dose. These receptors were collected from an adult who received the AZD1222 COVID-19 vaccine. Both conserved end residues are part of each CDR3. The D gene is left open where the match is weak. Some rows have no size entry. The others give once, few or many, or a class for an expanded clone.

v_gene	j_gene	abundance	d_gene	CDR3aa	CDR3nt
TRBV5-1	TRBJ2-3	NA	NA	CASSLLKASTDTQYF	TGCGCCAGCAGCTTGTTGAAGGCAAGCACAGATACGCAGTATTTT
TRBV9	TRBJ2-3	NA	NA	CASSGSRRYTQYF	TGTGCCAGCAGCGGTTCTAGGAGGTATACGCAGTATTTT
TRBV27	TRBJ1-1	NA	NA	CASTLRRGTEAFF	TGTGCCAGCACCCTCCGGCGTGGCACTGAAGCTTTCTTT
TRBV15	TRBJ1-4	NA	NA	CATSPDISNEKLFF	TGTGCCACCAGCCCTGACATTTCTAACGAAAAACTGTTTTTT
TRBV3-1/TRBV3-2	TRBJ2-3	NA	TRBD2	CASSPTTSAGAGYQDTQYF	TGTGCCAGCAGCCCCACGACCTCGGCCGGAGCGGGATATCAGGATACGCAGTATTTT
TRBV4-3	TRBJ1-2	NA	TRBD1	CASSQARGPGYTF	TGCGCCAGCAGCCAAGCCAGGGGGCCTGGCTACACCTTC
TRBV30	TRBJ2-3	NA	NA	CAWSGLGDTQYF	TGTGCCTGGAGTGGGTTAGGGGATACGCAGTATTTT
TRBV30	TRBJ1-2	once	NA	CAWNWDYRADGYTF	TGTGCCTGGAACTGGGACTACAGGGCGGATGGCTACACCTTC
TRBV2	TRBJ2-5	NA	NA	CASSVSPPTETQYF	TGTGCCAGCAGTGTGTCGCCCCCCACGGAGACCCAGTACTTC
TRBV5-8	TRBJ2-7	NA	NA	CASSWVGGGTYEQYF	TGTGCCAGCAGTTGGGTTGGTGGAGGGACCTACGAGCAGTACTTC
TRBV28	TRBJ1-5	once	NA	CASSRGNRNQPQHF	TGTGCCAGCAGCCGAGGGAATCGCAATCAGCCCCAGCATTTT
TRBV7-9	TRBJ2-2	NA	NA	CASSLRETGELFF	TGTGCCAGCAGCTTGAGGGAAACCGGGGAGCTGTTTTTT
TRBV27	TRBJ2-3	once	TRBD2	CASSFGSGSGPDTQYF	TGTGCCAGCAGTTTCGGTAGCGGGAGTGGACCAGATACGCAGTATTTT
TRBV2	TRBJ1-5	NA	NA	CASSRTESNQPQHF	TGTGCCAGCTCAAGGACAGAGAGCAATCAGCCCCAGCATTTT
TRBV10-3	TRBJ1-1	NA	TRBD1	CAISEGGGITEAFF	TGTGCCATCAGTGAGGGAGGGGGCATCACTGAAGCTTTCTTT
TRBV19	TRBJ1-3	once	NA	CASSILHRDAGNTIYF	TGTGCCAGTAGTATCCTCCACAGGGATGCTGGAAACACCATATATTTT
TRBV3-1/TRBV3-2	TRBJ1-2	NA	NA	CASSQRSSTPFLDYGYTF	TGTGCCAGCAGCCAACGGAGCAGCACACCGTTCCTTGACTATGGCTACACCTTC
TRBV16	TRBJ1-3	NA	NA	CASSKGQSSGNTIYF	TGTGCCAGCAGTAAAGGACAGTCCTCTGGAAACACCATATATTTT
TRBV23-1	TRBJ1-1	NA	NA	CASSQPNGPNTEAFF	TGCGCCAGCAGTCAACCTAACGGACCCAACACTGAAGCTTTCTTT
TRBV9	TRBJ2-5	NA	NA	CASSAGAPLETQYF	TGTGCCAGCAGCGCGGGGGCCCCGTTGGAGACCCAGTACTTC
TRBV11-3	TRBJ1-5	few	NA	CASSRGGVNQPQHF	TGTGCCAGCAGCCGAGGGGGGGTTAATCAGCCCCAGCATTTT
TRBV10-3	TRBJ2-1	NA	TRBD2	CAISESGVAGGPYNEQFF	TGTGCCATCAGTGAGTCGGGGGTAGCGGGAGGACCCTACAATGAGCAGTTCTTC
TRBV11-2	TRBJ2-2	NA	TRBD2	CASSYSGTSYNTGELFF	TGTGCCAGCAGCTATTCCGGGACTAGCTATAACACCGGGGAGCTGTTTTTT
TRBV5-1	TRBJ2-1	NA	TRBD2	CASSLIAGGQFGPYNEQFF	TGCGCCAGCAGCTTAATAGCGGGGGGCCAGTTTGGGCCCTACAATGAGCAGTTCTTC
TRBV19	TRBJ1-1	NA	NA	CASSKGLISSEAFF	TGTGCCAGTAGTAAAGGGTTGATTAGCTCTGAAGCTTTCTTT
TRBV19	TRBJ1-3	NA	TRBD1	CASNDRASGNTIYF	TGTGCCAGTAATGACAGGGCCTCTGGAAACACCATATATTTT
TRBV5-4	TRBJ2-1	NA	NA	CASSLALSSYNEQFF	TGTGCCAGCAGCCTAGCGCTGAGCTCCTACAATGAGCAGTTCTTC
TRBV19	TRBJ2-5	NA	NA	CASSIAGEGGETQYF	TGTGCCAGTAGTATCGCAGGGGAAGGGGGAGAGACCCAGTACTTC
TRBV10-1	TRBJ2-1	NA	TRBD1	CASSESRTGGNNEQFF	TGCGCCAGCAGTGAGTCGAGGACAGGGGGGAACAATGAGCAGTTCTTC
TRBV7-8	TRBJ1-5	once	TRBD1	CASSLAGGQVNQPQHF	TGTGCCAGCAGCTTAGCGGGGGGACAGGTAAATCAGCCCCAGCATTTT
TRBV5-1	TRBJ1-6	NA	TRBD1	CASSSQTGRNSPLHF	TGCGCCAGCAGCTCTCAGACAGGGCGCAATTCACCCCTCCACTTT
TRBV7-3	TRBJ2-3	NA	NA	CASSLRARTDTQYF	TGTGCCAGCAGCTTAAGGGCCCGCACAGATACGCAGTATTTT
TRBV11-2	TRBJ1-4	NA	NA	CASSFLRSATNEKLFF	TGTGCCAGCAGCTTCCTGCGAAGCGCAACTAATGAAAAACTGTTTTTT
TRBV18	TRBJ2-2	NA	TRBD2	CASSPLALAGGDTGELFF	TGTGCCAGCTCACCACTAGCTCTAGCGGGAGGTGACACCGGGGAGCTGTTTTTT
TRBV4-3	TRBJ2-1	NA	TRBD2	CASSQDSRGEGGEQFF	TGCGCCAGCAGCCAAGATTCACGGGGGGAGGGAGGCGAGCAGTTCTTC
TRBV5-5	TRBJ2-1	NA	TRBD2	CASSFRSTSGTNEQFF	TGTGCCAGCAGCTTCAGGTCGACTAGCGGGACCAATGAGCAGTTCTTC
TRBV7-9	TRBJ2-1	NA	NA	CASSLVAGSDNEQFF	TGTGCCAGCAGCTTAGTTGCGGGTTCGGACAATGAGCAGTTCTTC
TRBV13	TRBJ1-1	NA	TRBD1	CASSLDRGNTEAFF	TGTGCCAGCAGCTTGGACAGGGGGAACACTGAAGCTTTCTTT
TRBV11-2	TRBJ1-2	NA	NA	CASSKTLDRTTNYGYTF	TGTGCCAGCAGCAAGACTCTGGACAGAACCACTAACTATGGCTACACCTTC
TRBV5-8	TRBJ2-1	NA	TRBD1	CASSLGRRTGVAEQFF	TGTGCCAGCAGCTTGGGGAGGCGTACAGGGGTCGCGGAGCAGTTCTTC
TRBV6-2/TRBV6-3	TRBJ1-2	NA	NA	CASSQSSAYGYTF	TGTGCCAGCAGCCAGTCCTCGGCTTATGGCTACACCTTC
TRBV12-3/TRBV12-4	TRBJ1-5	NA	TRBD1	CASSQGANQPQHF	TGTGCCAGCAGTCAGGGGGCCAATCAGCCCCAGCATTTT
TRBV6-2/TRBV6-3	TRBJ1-1	once	NA	CASSRPDRTSEAFF	TGTGCCAGCAGCCGCCCTGACAGAACAAGTGAAGCTTTCTTT
TRBV6-5	TRBJ2-1	once	NA	CASSLAGINEQFF	TGTGCCAGCAGCCTAGCAGGGATAAATGAGCAGTTCTTC
TRBV2	TRBJ2-3	NA	NA	CASSEGGVDTQYF	TGTGCCAGCAGTGAAGGGGGAGTAGATACGCAGTATTTT
TRBV2	TRBJ2-3	NA	NA	CASSEYSVRADTQYF	TGTGCCAGCAGTGAATACAGTGTAAGGGCCGATACGCAGTATTTT